This TCR beta chain was captured by sequencing in a study of cytomegalovirus exposure and HLA in healthy donors. Overall study context: Most genotyped donors, over 70% of about 400, had Caucasian-associated genetic ancestry.

The PCR ran on 60 Vbeta and 13 Jbeta primers. Profiled with immunoSEQ multiplex PCR; TCRdb holds only in-frame clones, not every one. The sample lists around 70,000 clones, 72% occurring once. General observations from the study: In a later analysis, V- and J-gene trimming of beta chains associated with a DCLRE1C missense variant, replicated independently. Reportedly, cytomegalovirus status was diagnosed with high sensitivity and specificity. Most sequenced TCRs were rare (though some public TCRs occurred in many donors).

A note on this clone: Its antigen is unidentified.

Germline values: CDR1 ENHRY, CDR2 SYGVKD. V gave up 3 bases and J gave up 5 bases; unmatched junction bases: 6. This CDR3 spans 14 amino acids. This rearrangement joins TRBV10-3 to TRBJ2-7; TRBD1 agrees at 8 bases. This receptor was taken from a man in his sixties in good health and CMV-seropositive. Sequencing was done on a sample of PBMCs. CDR3 DNA: TGTGCCATCAGTGAAGGACAGGGAGTCAACGAGCAGTACTTC. Protein product: CAISEGQGVNEQYF.